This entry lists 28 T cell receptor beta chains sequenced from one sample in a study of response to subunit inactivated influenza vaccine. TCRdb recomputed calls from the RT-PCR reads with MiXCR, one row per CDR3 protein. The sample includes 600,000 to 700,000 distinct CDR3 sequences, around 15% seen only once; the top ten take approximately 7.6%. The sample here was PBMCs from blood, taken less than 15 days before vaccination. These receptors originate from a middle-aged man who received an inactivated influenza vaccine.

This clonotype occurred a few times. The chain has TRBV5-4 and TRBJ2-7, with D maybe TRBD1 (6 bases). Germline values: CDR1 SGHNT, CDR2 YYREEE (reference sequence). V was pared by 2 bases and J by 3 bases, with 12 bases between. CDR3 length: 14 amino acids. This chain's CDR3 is CASSFSSQGYEQYF. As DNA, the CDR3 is TGTGCCAGCAGCTTTTCTTCACAGGGCTACGAGCAGTACTTC.

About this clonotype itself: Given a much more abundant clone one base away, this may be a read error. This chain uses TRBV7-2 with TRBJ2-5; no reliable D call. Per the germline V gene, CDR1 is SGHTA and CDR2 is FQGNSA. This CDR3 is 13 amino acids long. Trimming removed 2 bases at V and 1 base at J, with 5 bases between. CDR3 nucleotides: TGTGCCAGCAGCTTAACAATCCAAGAGACCCAGTACTTC. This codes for CASSLTIQETQYF.

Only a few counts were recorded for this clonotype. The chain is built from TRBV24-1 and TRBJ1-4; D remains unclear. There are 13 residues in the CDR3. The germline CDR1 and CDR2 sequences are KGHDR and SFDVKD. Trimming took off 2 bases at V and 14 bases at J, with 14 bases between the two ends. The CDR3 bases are TGTGCCACCAGTGATTCGCGGCTTAGGCGGCTGTTTTTT. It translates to CATSDSRLRRLFF.

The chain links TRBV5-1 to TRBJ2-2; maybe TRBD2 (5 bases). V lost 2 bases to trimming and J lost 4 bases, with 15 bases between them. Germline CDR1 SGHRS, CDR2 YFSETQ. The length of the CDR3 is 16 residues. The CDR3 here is CASSLVKGRGTGELFF. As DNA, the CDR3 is TGCGCCAGCAGCTTAGTGAAGGGTCGGGGCACCGGGGAGCTGTTTTTT.

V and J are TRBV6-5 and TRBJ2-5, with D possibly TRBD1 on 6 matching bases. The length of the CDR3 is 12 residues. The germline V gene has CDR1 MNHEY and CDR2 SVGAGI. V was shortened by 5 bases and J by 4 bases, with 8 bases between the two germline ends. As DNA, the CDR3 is TGTGCCAGCAGTCACAGGGCAGAGACCCAGTACTTC. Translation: CASSHRAETQYF.

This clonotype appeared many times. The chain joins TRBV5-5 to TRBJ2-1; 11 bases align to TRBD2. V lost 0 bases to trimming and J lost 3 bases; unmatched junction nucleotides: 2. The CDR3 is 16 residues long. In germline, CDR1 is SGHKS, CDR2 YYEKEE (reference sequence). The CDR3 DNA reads TGTGCCAGCAGCTTGGAAGGGACTAGCGGCTACAATGAGCAGTTCTTC. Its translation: CASSLEGTSGYNEQFF.

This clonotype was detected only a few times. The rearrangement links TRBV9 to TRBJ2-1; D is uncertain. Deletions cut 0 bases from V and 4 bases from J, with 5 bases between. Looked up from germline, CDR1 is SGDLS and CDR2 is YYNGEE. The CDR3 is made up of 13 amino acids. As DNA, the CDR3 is TGTGCCAGCAGCGTAGTAGGGTACAATGAGCAGTTCTTC. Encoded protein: CASSVVGYNEQFF.

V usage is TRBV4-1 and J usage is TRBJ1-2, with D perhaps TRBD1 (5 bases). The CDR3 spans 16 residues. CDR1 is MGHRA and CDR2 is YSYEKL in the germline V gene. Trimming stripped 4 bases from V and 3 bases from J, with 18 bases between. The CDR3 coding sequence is TGCGCCAGCAGCCGAGTCTCTGGCGGGGCGGACTATGGCTACACCTTC. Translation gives CASSRVSGGADYGYTF.

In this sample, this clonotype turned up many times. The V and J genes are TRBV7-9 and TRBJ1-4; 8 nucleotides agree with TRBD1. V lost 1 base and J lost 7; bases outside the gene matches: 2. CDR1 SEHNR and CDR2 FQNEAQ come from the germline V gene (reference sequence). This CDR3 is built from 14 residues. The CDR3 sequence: CASSLGQGFEKLFF. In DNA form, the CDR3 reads TGTGCCAGCAGCTTAGGACAGGGGTTTGAAAAACTGTTTTTT. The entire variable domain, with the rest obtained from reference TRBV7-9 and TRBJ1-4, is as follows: DTGVSQNPRHKITKRGQNVTFRCDPISEHNRLYWYRQTLGQGPEFLTYFQNEAQLEKSRLLSDRFSAERPKGSFSTLEIQRTEQGDSAMYLCASSLGQGFEKLFFGSGTQLSVL.

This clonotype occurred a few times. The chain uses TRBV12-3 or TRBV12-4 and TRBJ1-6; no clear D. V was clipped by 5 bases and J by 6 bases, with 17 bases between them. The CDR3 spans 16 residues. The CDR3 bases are TGTGCCAGCAGTCTAAAGACCGGGCTCCCTAATTCACCCCTCCACTTT. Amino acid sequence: CASSLKTGLPNSPLHF.

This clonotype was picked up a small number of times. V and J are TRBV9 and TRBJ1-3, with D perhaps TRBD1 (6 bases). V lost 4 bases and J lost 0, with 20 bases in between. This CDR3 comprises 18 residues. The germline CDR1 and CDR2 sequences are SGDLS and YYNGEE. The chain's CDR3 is CASSPSPGTRFSGNTIYF. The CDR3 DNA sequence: TGTGCCAGCAGCCCCAGTCCCGGGACAAGGTTCTCTGGAAACACCATATATTTT.

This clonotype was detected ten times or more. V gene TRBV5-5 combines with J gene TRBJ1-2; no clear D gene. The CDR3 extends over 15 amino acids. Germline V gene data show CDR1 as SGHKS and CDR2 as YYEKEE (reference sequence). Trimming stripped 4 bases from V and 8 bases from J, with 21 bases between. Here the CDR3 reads CASSVRIEPGLGYTF. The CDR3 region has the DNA TGTGCCAGCAGCGTACGAATTGAACCCGGACTGGGCTACACCTTC.

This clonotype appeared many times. CDR3 coding DNA: TGTGCCACCAGTGATGGGAGCACTCTACAGTACTTC. It yields the protein CATSDGSTLQYF. The rearrangement uses TRBV24-1 and TRBJ2-7; TRBD2 might be the D (5 bases). V lost 3 bases and J lost 10, with 12 bases in between. Germline V lookup: CDR1 KGHDR, CDR2 SFDVKD. The CDR3 has 12 amino acids.

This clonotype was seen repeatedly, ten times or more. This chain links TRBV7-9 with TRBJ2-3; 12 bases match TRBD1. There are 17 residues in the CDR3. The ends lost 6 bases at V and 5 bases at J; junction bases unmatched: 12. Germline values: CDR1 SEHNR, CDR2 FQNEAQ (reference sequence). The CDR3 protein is CASRGPQRDRGQDTQYF. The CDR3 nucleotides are TGTGCCAGCAGAGGCCCCCAGAGGGACAGGGGGCAAGATACGCAGTATTTT.

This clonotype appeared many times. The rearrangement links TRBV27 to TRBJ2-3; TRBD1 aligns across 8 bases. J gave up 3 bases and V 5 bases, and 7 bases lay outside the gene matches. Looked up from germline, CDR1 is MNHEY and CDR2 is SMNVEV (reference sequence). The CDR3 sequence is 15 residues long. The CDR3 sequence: CASSPMDRVTDTQYF. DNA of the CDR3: TGTGCCAGCAGTCCGATGGACAGGGTAACAGATACGCAGTATTTT.

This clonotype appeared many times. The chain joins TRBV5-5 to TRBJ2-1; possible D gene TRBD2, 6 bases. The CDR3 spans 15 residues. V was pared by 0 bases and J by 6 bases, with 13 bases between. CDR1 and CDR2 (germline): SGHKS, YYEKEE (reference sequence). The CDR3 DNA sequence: TGTGCCAGCAGCTTGGATAGCGGAAATTTCAATGAGCAGTTCTTC. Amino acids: CASSLDSGNFNEQFF.

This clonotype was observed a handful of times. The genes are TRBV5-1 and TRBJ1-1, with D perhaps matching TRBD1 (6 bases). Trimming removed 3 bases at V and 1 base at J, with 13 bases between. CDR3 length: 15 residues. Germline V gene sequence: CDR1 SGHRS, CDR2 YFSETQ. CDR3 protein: CASSSSGHSNTEAFF. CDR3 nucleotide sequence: TGCGCCAGCAGCTCTTCGGGACACTCGAACACTGAAGCTTTCTTT.

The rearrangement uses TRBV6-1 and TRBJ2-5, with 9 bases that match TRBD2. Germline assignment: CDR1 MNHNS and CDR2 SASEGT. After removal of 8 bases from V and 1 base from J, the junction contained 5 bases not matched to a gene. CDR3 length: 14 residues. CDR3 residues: CASGASGIQETQYF. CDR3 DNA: TGTGCCAGCGGCGCTAGCGGGATCCAAGAGACCCAGTACTTC.

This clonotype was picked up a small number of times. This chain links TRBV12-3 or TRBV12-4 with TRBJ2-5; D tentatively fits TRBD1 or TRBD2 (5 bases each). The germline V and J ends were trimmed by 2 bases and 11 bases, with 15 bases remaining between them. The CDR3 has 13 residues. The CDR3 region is CASSLRQGGSQYF. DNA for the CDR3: TGTGCCAGCAGTTTACGCCAGGGCGGGTCGCAGTACTTC.

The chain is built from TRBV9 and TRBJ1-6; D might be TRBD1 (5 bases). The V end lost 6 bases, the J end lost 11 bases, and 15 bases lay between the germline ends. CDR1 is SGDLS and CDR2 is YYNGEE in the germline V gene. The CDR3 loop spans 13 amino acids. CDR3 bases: TGTGCCAGCACCCCGGGGACCGACCCACCCCTCCACTTT. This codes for CASTPGTDPPLHF. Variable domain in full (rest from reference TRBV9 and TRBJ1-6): DSGVTQTPKHLITATGQRVTLRCSPRSGDLSVYWYQQSLDQGLQFLIQYYNGEERAKGNILERFSAQQFPDLHSELNLSSLELGDSALYFCASTPGTDPPLHFGNGTRLTVT.

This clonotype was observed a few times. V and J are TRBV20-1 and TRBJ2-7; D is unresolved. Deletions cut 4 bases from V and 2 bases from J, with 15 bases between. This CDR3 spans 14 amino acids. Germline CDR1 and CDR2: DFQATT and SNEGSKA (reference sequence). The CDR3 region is CSATDRTATYEQYF. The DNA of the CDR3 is TGCAGTGCTACCGACCGAACTGCTACCTACGAGCAGTACTTC.

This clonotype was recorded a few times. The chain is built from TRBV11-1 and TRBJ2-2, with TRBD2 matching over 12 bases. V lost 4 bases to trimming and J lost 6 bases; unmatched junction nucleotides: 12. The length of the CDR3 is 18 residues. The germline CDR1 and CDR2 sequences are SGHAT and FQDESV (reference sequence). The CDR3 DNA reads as TGTGCCAGCAGCTCATTGACTAGCGGGGGCCATTCGGCCGGGGAGCTGTTTTTT. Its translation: CASSSLTSGGHSAGELFF. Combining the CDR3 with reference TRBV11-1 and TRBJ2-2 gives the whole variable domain EAEVAQSPRYKITEKSQAVAFWCDPISGHATLYWYRQILGQGPELLVQFQDESVVDDSQLPKDRFSAERLKGVDSTLKIQPAELGDSAMYLCASSSLTSGGHSAGELFFGEGSRLTVL.

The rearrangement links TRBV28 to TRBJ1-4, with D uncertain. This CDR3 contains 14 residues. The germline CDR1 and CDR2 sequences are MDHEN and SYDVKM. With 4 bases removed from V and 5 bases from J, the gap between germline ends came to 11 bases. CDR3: CASSSASSNEKLFF. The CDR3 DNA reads TGTGCCAGCAGTTCCGCCAGTAGCAATGAAAAACTGTTTTTT.

DNA for the CDR3: TGTGCCATTGCGGAGTTTCTCACCGGGGAGCTGTTTTTT. It specifies CAIAEFLTGELFF. The chain is built from TRBV6-1 and TRBJ2-2; D is ambiguous. Trimming removed 10 bases from V and 4 bases from J, with 13 bases in between. This CDR3 comprises 13 residues. Per the germline V gene, CDR1 is MNHNS and CDR2 is SASEGT.

CDR3 in DNA: TGTGCCAGCAGGGGACAGGCTTACAATGAGCAGTTCTTC. Its translation: CASRGQAYNEQFF. The rearrangement links TRBV12-3 or TRBV12-4 to TRBJ2-1; 8 positions match TRBD1. The CDR3 loop spans 13 amino acids. Germline trimming cut 6 bases from V and 4 bases from J; bases unmatched to any gene: 2.

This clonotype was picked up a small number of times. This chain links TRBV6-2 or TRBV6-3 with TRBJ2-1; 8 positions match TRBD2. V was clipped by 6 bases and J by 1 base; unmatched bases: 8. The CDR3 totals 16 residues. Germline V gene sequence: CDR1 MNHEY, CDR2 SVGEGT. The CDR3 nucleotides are TGTGCCAGCAGATCCACCGGGGGGGCTTCCTACAATGAGCAGTTCTTC. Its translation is CASRSTGGASYNEQFF.

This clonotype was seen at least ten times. CDR3 region: CASEGQTYEQYF. The CDR3 DNA reads as TGTGCCAGCGAAGGACAGACCTACGAGCAGTACTTC. The chain combines TRBV6-2 or TRBV6-3 with TRBJ2-7; the D gene is possibly TRBD1 (6 bases). Germline V gene data show CDR1 as MNHEY and CDR2 as SVGEGT. V was cut by 8 bases and J by 2 bases, with 10 bases left in between. CDR3 length: 12 residues.

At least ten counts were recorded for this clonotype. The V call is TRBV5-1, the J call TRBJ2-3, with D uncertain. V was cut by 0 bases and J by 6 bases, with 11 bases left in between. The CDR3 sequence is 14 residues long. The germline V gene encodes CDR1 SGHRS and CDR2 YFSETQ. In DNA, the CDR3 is TGCGCCAGCAGCTTGGAGCCTTTTGAGGATACGCAGTATTTT. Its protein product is CASSLEPFEDTQYF.